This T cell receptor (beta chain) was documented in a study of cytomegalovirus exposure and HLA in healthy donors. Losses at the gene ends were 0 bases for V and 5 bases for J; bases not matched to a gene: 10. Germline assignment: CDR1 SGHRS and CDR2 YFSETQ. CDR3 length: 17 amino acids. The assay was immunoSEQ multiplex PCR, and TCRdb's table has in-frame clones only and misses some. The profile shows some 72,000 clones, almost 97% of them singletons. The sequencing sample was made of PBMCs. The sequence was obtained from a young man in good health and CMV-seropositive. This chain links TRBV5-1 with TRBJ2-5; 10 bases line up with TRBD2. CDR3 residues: CASSLGAGGPSEETQYF. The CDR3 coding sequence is TGCGCCAGCAGCTTGGGAGCGGGAGGGCCCTCGGAGGAGACCCAGTACTTC. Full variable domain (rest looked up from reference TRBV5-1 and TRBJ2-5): KAGVTQTPRYLIKTRGQQVTLSCSPISGHRSVSWYQQTPGQGLQFLFEYFSETQRNKGNFPGRFSGRQFSNSRSEMNVSTLELGDSALYLCASSLGAGGPSEETQYFGPGTRLLVL.